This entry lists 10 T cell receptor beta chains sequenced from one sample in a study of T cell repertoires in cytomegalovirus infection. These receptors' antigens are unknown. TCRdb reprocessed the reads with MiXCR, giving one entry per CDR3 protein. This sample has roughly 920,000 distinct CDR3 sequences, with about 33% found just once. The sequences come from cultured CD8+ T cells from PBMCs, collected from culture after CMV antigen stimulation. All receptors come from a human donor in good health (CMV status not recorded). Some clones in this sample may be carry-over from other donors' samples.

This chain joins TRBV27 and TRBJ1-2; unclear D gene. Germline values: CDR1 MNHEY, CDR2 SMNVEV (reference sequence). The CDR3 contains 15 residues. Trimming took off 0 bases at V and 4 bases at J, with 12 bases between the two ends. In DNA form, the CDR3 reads TGTGCCAGCAGTTTATCGCCCCGGTTCCCCTATGGCTACACCTTC. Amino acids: CASSLSPRFPYGYTF.

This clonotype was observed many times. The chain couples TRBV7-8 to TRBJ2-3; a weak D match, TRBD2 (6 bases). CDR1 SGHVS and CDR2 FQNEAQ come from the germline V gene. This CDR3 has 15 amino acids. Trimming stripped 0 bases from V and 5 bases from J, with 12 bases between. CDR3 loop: CASSLAGGSEDTQYF. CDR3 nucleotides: TGTGCCAGCAGCTTAGCGGGGGGATCGGAAGATACGCAGTATTTT.

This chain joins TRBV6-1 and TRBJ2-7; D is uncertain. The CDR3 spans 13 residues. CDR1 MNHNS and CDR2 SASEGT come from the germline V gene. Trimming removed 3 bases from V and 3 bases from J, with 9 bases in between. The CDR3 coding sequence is TGTGCCAGCAGTGACCCTACGAACTACGAGCAGTACGTC. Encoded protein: CASSDPTNYEQYV.

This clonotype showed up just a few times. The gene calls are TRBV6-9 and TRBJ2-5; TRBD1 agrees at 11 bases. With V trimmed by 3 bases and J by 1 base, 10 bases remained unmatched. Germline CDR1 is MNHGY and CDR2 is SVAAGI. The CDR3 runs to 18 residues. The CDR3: CASSYTNIGTGGQETQYF. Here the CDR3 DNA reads TGTGCCAGCAGTTACACAAATATCGGGACAGGGGGCCAAGAGACCCAGTACTTC.

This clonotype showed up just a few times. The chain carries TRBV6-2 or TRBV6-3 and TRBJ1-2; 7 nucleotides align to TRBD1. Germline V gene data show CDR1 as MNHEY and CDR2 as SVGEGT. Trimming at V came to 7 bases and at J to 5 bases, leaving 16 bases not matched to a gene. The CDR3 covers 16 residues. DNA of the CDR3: TGTGCCAGCACCGACAGGGTGCCGAGAGAACGGTATGGCTACACCTTC. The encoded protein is CASTDRVPRERYGYTF.

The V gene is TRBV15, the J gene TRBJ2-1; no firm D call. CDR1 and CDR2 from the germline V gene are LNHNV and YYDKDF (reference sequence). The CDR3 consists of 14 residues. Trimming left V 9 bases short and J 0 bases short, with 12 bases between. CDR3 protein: CATSPPYSYNEQFF. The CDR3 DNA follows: TGTGCCACTAGCCCACCGTACTCCTACAATGAGCAGTTCTTC.

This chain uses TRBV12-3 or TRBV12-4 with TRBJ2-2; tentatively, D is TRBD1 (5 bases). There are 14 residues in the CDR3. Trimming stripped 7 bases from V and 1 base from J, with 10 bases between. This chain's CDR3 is CASTPDKNTGELFF. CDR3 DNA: TGTGCCAGCACCCCGGACAAGAACACCGGGGAGCTGTTTTTT.

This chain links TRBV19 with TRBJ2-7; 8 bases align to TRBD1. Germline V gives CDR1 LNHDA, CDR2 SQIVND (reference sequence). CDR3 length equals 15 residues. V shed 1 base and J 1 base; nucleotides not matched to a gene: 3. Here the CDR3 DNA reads TGTGCCAGTAGTATAGGTGGACAGGGTTCCTACGAGCAGTACTTC. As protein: CASSIGGQGSYEQYF.

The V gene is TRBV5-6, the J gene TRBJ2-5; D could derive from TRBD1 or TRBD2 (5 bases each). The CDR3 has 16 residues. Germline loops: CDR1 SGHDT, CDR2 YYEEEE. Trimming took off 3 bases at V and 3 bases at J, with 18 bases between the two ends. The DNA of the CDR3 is TGTGCCAGCAGCTCATCTAGCTACAGGCGAAAAGAGACCCAGTACTTC. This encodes CASSSSSYRRKETQYF.

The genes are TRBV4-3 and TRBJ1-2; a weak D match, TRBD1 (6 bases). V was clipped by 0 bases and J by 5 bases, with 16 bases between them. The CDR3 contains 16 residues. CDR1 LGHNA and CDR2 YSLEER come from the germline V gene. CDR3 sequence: CASSQERGHSIYGYTF. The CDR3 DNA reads TGCGCCAGCAGCCAAGAACGGGGACATTCCATTTATGGCTACACCTTC.